The 14 T cell receptor beta chains reported below all come from one sample, sequenced in a study of blood T cell repertoires in COVID-19. The data were produced by immunoSEQ multiplex PCR, yet TCRdb's version contains in-frame clones alone and is incomplete. The data contain roughly 300,000 clones, about 90% of them seen just once; the ten biggest clones take up approximately 5%. Sequencing used PBMCs or T cells enriched from blood (not recorded which). The receptors shown here come from a woman younger than 45 who had recovered from COVID-19.

In its sample, this clone was seen a few times. The chain employs TRBV7-9 and TRBJ2-7; a possible D gene is TRBD2 (5 bases). The CDR3 loop spans 15 amino acids. Germline loops: CDR1 SEHNR, CDR2 FQNEAQ (reference sequence). V dropped 5 bases and J dropped 0 bases, with 14 bases sitting between them. The CDR3 DNA follows: TGTGCCAGCAGCCGAAGCCCGGGGAGCTCCTACGAGCAGTACTTC. Translating gives CASSRSPGSSYEQYF.

V usage is TRBV15 and J usage is TRBJ1-5; 7 positions match TRBD1. Per the germline V gene, CDR1 is LNHNV and CDR2 is YYDKDF (reference sequence). V was pared by 7 bases and J by 10 bases, with 16 bases of the junction left unmatched. The length of the CDR3 is 15 residues. The DNA for the CDR3 is TGTGCCACCACCAGGGACAGTGCGGAGGTCAGCCCCCAGCATTTT. It codes for CATTRDSAEVSPQHF. Full variable domain (rest looked up from reference TRBV15 and TRBJ1-5): DAMVIQNPRYQVTQFGKPVTLSCSQTLNHNVMYWYQQKSSQAPKLLFHYYDKDFNNEADTPDNFQSRRPNTSFCFLDIRSPGLGDTAMYLCATTRDSAEVSPQHFGDGTRLSIL.

This chain connects TRBV6-5 to TRBJ2-7, with D possibly being TRBD1 (6 bases). Trimming removed 2 bases from V and 3 bases from J, with 14 bases in between. Germline assignment: CDR1 MNHEY and CDR2 SVGAGI. The CDR3 totals 15 residues. In nucleotides, the CDR3 is TGTGCCAGCAGTTACACACTAGGACAGAGCTACGAGCAGTACTTC. This translates into CASSYTLGQSYEQYF.

This clone was picked up a small number of times. V and J are TRBV30 and TRBJ1-1; no definite D call. Trimming left V 4 bases short and J 5 bases short, with 8 bases between. Germline V gene lookup returns CDR1 GTSNPN and CDR2 SVGIG (reference sequence). The CDR3 sequence is 11 residues long. The CDR3 reads CAWTLGTEAFF. The DNA of the CDR3 is TGTGCCTGGACCCTCGGGACTGAAGCTTTCTTT. Supplemented by reference TRBV30 and TRBJ1-1, the full variable domain reads SQTIHQWPATLVQPVGSPLSLECTVEGTSNPNLYWYRQAAGRGLQLLFYSVGIGQISSEVPQNLSASRPQDRQFILSSKKLLLSDSGFYLCAWTLGTEAFFGQGTRLTVV.

The rearrangement joins TRBV6-5 to TRBJ1-6; D is possibly TRBD1 (6 bases). Looked up from germline, CDR1 is MNHEY and CDR2 is SVGAGI. V lost 0 bases to trimming and J lost 10 bases, with 16 bases between them. This CDR3 is 16 amino acids long. The CDR3 loop is CASSYSGEGVKSPLHF. CDR3 DNA: TGTGCCAGCAGTTACTCGGGGGAGGGGGTTAAGTCACCCCTCCACTTT.

The CDR3 reads CASSQLAGVPGTGELFF. For the CDR3, the DNA is TGTGCCAGTAGTCAGCTAGCGGGGGTACCTGGCACCGGGGAGCTGTTTTTT. The chain links TRBV19 to TRBJ2-2; 10 nucleotides line up with TRBD2. The junction had 10 bases not matched to a gene; V was cut back by 5 bases and J by 4 bases. Germline V gene lookup returns CDR1 LNHDA and CDR2 SQIVND (reference sequence). The CDR3 consists of 17 residues.

In its sample, this clone was seen once. The chain links TRBV14 to TRBJ1-4; D gene ambiguous. V was pared by 5 bases and J by 12 bases, with 13 bases between. Looked up from germline, CDR1 is SGHDN and CDR2 is FVKESK. This CDR3 region has 12 residues. CDR3 amino acids: CASSTMLGELFF. CDR3 nucleotide sequence: TGTGCCAGCAGCACCATGTTGGGAGAACTGTTTTTT. Based on the CDR3 plus reference TRBV14 and TRBJ1-4, the full variable domain is EAGVTQFPSHSVIEKGQTVTLRCDPISGHDNLYWYRRVMGKEIKFLLHFVKESKQDESGMPNNRFLAERTGGTYSTLKVQPAELEDSGVYFCASSTMLGELFFGSGTQLSVL.

J is TRBJ1-1 and V is TRBV5-1, with D tentatively TRBD1 (5 bases). Trimming pared 3 bases from V and 6 bases from J, leaving 9 bases between. The germline CDR1 and CDR2 sequences are SGHRS and YFSETQ. The CDR3 is 12 residues long. CDR3 loop: CASSWGGPEAFF. Written as DNA, the CDR3 is TGCGCCAGCAGCTGGGGCGGCCCTGAAGCTTTCTTT.

This chain joins TRBV9 and TRBJ2-3, with 10 bases lining up with TRBD1. J gave up 3 bases and V 2 bases, and 9 bases lay outside the gene matches. Germline CDR1 SGDLS, CDR2 YYNGEE. The CDR3 runs 17 residues. CDR3 in amino acids: CASSVDWTGGRTDTQYF. As DNA, the CDR3 is TGTGCCAGCAGCGTTGACTGGACAGGGGGTAGAACAGATACGCAGTATTTT.

The chain couples TRBV6-1 to TRBJ1-5; weak D call: TRBD1 (5 bases). Looked up from germline, CDR1 is MNHNS and CDR2 is SASEGT. CDR3 length: 14 residues. V was cut by 0 bases and J by 7 bases, with 10 bases left in between. Written as DNA, the CDR3 is TGTGCCAGCAGTGAAGCGGGGGGGGAACAGCCCCAGCATTTT. This gives the protein CASSEAGGEQPQHF.

This chain joins TRBV11-2 and TRBJ1-5; TRBD1 aligns across 7 bases. CDR1 and CDR2 (germline): SGHAT, FQNNGV. The CDR3 covers 14 residues. V lost 2 bases to trimming and J lost 2 bases; unmatched junction nucleotides: 0. CDR3 DNA sequence: TGTGCCAGCAGCTTAACAGGGGGCAATCAGCCCCAGCATTTT. Its translation: CASSLTGGNQPQHF.

This chain's CDR3 is CASAEKGYTGELFF. Written as DNA, the CDR3 is TGTGCCAGCGCGGAGAAAGGCTACACCGGGGAGCTGTTTTTT. This sequence joins TRBV5-4 and TRBJ2-2; D ambiguous. V shed 7 bases and J shed 3 bases, with 13 bases lying between them. CDR1 is SGHNT and CDR2 is YYREEE in the germline V gene (reference sequence). The CDR3 consists of 14 residues.

The chain couples TRBV7-9 to TRBJ2-1; D unclear. Trimming took off 5 bases at V and 2 bases at J, with 19 bases between the two ends. Germline values: CDR1 SEHNR, CDR2 FQNEAQ (reference sequence). The CDR3 consists of 17 residues. This CDR3 reads CASSANAGGRAYNEQFF. In nucleotides, the CDR3 is TGTGCCAGCAGCGCCAACGCCGGCGGTCGAGCCTACAATGAGCAGTTCTTC.

This clone occurred a few times. This chain uses TRBV19 with TRBJ1-4; 7 bases map to TRBD1. This CDR3 has 14 amino acids. CDR1 and CDR2 from the germline V gene are LNHDA and SQIVND (reference sequence). After removal of 6 bases from V and 7 bases from J, the junction contained 8 bases not matched to a gene. CDR3 bases: TGTGCCAGTAGAACCACAGGGGCCGGTGAAAAACTGTTTTTT. Amino acid sequence: CASRTTGAGEKLFF.